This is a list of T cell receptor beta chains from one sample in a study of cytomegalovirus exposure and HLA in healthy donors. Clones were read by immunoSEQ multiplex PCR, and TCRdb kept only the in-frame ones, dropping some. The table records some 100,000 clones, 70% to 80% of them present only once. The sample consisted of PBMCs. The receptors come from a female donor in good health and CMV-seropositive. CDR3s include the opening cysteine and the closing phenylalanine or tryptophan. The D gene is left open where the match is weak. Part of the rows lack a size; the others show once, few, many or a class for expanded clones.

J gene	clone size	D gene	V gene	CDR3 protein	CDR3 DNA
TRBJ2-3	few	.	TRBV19	CASSSRPGSISTDTQYF	TGTGCCAGTAGTTCTCGCCCCGGGTCCATAAGCACAGATACGCAGTATTTT
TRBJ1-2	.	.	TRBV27	CASSPWDSNYGYTF	TGTGCCAGCAGTCCTTGGGACTCTAACTATGGCTACACCTTC
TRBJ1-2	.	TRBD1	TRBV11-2	CASSLDSTGVGGYTF	TGTGCCAGCAGCTTAGATTCGACAGGGGTGGGTGGCTACACCTTC
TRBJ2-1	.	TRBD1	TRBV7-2	CASSALTGGLYNEQFF	TGTGCCAGCAGCGCCCTTACAGGGGGCCTCTACAATGAGCAGTTCTTC
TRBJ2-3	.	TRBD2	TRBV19	CASSPPGLAVTDTQYF	TGTGCCAGTAGTCCCCCCGGACTAGCGGTGACAGATACGCAGTATTTT
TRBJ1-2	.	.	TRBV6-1	CASSEVLQANYGYTF	TGTGCCAGCAGTGAAGTGTTACAGGCTAACTATGGCTACACCTTC
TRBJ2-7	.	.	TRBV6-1	CASSLAENSYEQYF	TGTGCCAGCTCCCTGGCGGAGAACTCCTACGAGCAGTACTTC
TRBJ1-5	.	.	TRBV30	CACRDTGIGNQPQHF	TGTGCCTGCCGGGACACTGGGATTGGAAATCAGCCCCAGCATTTT
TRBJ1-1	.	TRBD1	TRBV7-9	CASSIGQAGNTEAFF	TGTGCCAGCAGCATCGGACAGGCGGGGAACACTGAAGCTTTCTTT
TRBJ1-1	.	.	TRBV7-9	CASNPTVNTEAFF	TGTGCCAGCAACCCAACAGTGAACACTGAAGCTTTCTTT
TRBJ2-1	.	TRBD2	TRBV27	CASSFGTSGGPNEQFF	TGTGCCAGCAGTTTCGGGACTAGCGGGGGGCCCAATGAGCAGTTCTTC
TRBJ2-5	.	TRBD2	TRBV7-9	CASGTSGVETQYF	TGTGCCAGCGGGACTAGCGGGGTTGAGACCCAGTACTTC
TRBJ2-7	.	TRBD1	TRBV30	CAWSVATGAYEQYF	TGTGCCTGGAGTGTAGCCACAGGGGCCTACGAGCAGTACTTC
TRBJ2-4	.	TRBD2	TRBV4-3	CASSRQTSGGPKNSQYF	TGCGCCAGCAGCCGGCAGACTAGCGGGGGGCCCAAAAACAGTCAGTACTTC
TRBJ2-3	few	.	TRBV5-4	CASESQDTQYF	TGTGCCAGCGAATCACAAGATACGCAGTATTTT
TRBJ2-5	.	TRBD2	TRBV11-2	CASSLRASGRPSETQYF	TGTGCCAGCAGCTTACGGGCTAGCGGGAGGCCCTCAGAGACCCAGTACTTC
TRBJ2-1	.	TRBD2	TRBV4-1	CASSQRALAGGDEQFF	TGCGCCAGCAGCCAACGGGCCCTAGCGGGGGGTGATGAGCAGTTCTTC
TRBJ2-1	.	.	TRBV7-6	CASSLTGSSYNEQFF	TGTGCCAGCAGCTTAACCGGGAGCTCCTACAATGAGCAGTTCTTC
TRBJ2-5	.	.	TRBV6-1	CASSRQIQETQYF	TGTGCCAGCAGTAGACAGATACAAGAGACCCAGTACTTC
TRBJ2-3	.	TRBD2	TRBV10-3	CAIRGGRAGDTQYF	TGTGCCATCAGGGGCGGGAGGGCCGGAGATACGCAGTATTTT
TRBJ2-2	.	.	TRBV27	CASRPGSGVNTGELFF	TGTGCCAGCAGGCCTGGGAGTGGGGTTAACACCGGGGAGCTGTTTTTT
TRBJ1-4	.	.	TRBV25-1	CASSEWGRGNEKLFF	TGTGCCAGCAGTGAATGGGGCAGGGGAAATGAAAAACTGTTTTTT
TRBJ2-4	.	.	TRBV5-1	CASSSDSLNIQYF	TGCGCCAGCTCCTCCGACAGTTTAAACATTCAGTACTTC
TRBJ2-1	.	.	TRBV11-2	CASSSSNEQFF	TGTGCCAGCAGCTCTAGTAATGAGCAGTTCTTC
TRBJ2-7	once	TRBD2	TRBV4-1	CASSLRLAGSYEQYF	TGCGCCAGCAGCCTCCGACTAGCGGGGTCCTACGAGCAGTACTTC
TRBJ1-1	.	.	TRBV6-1	CASSEAHASRSEAFF	TGTGCCAGCAGTGAAGCGCATGCGTCCCGTTCTGAAGCTTTCTTT
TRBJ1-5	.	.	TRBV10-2	CASSATLNQPQHF	TGCGCCAGCAGTGCGACTCTTAATCAGCCCCAGCATTTT
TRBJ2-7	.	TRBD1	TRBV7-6	CASSPPGQGREQYF	TGTGCCAGCAGCCCCCCGGGACAGGGGCGCGAGCAGTACTTC
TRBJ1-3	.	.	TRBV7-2	CASSLGGHPRDTIYF	TGTGCCAGCAGCTTAGGTGGGCACCCGAGGGACACCATATATTTT
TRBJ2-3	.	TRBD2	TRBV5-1	CASSLEGGPSDTQYF	TGCGCCAGCAGCTTGGAGGGAGGGCCCTCAGATACGCAGTATTTT
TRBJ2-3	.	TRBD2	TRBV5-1	CASSFASGRTDTQYF	TGCGCCAGCAGCTTCGCTAGCGGCCGCACAGATACGCAGTATTTT
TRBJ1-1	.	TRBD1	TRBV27	CASSLDRGFTEAFF	TGTGCCAGCAGTTTGGACAGGGGGTTCACTGAAGCTTTCTTT
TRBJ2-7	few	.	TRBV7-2	CASSLAGDLYEQYF	TGTGCCAGCAGCTTAGCGGGAGACCTCTACGAGCAGTACTTC
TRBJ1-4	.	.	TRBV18	CASSLSGNEKLFF	TGTGCCAGCTCACTTTCAGGGAATGAAAAACTGTTTTTT
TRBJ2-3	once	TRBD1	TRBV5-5	CASSPTTGVPDTQYF	TGTGCCAGCAGCCCGACCACAGGGGTACCAGATACGCAGTATTTT
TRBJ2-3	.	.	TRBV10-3	CAISEEGFTSTDTQYF	TGTGCCATCAGTGAGGAGGGATTTACTAGCACAGATACGCAGTATTTT
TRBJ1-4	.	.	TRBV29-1	CSVGPPGPGEKLFF	TGCAGCGTCGGCCCCCCCGGACCAGGGGAAAAACTGTTTTTT
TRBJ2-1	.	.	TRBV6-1	CASQGQQSYNEQFF	TGTGCCAGCCAAGGACAGCAATCCTACAATGAGCAGTTCTTC
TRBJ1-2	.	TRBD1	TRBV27	CASSSPGTGNYGYTF	TGTGCCAGCAGTTCGCCCGGGACAGGGAACTATGGCTACACCTTC
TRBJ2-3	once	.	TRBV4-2	CASSQDSRATGADTQYF	TGTGCCAGCAGCCAAGATAGCAGGGCGACGGGGGCAGATACGCAGTATTTT
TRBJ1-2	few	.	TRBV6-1	CASSETSGGYGYTF	TGTGCCAGCAGTGAAACCTCGGGAGGCTATGGCTACACCTTC
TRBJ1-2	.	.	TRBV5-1	CASSLVGPYGYTF	TGCGCCAGCAGCTTGGTTGGGCCTTATGGCTACACCTTC
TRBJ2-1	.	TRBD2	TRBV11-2	CASSSLAGEQFF	TGTGCCAGCAGCTCTCTAGCGGGTGAGCAGTTCTTC
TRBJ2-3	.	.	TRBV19	CASSMIAGSTDTQYF	TGTGCCAGTAGTATGATCGCGGGAAGCACAGATACGCAGTATTTT